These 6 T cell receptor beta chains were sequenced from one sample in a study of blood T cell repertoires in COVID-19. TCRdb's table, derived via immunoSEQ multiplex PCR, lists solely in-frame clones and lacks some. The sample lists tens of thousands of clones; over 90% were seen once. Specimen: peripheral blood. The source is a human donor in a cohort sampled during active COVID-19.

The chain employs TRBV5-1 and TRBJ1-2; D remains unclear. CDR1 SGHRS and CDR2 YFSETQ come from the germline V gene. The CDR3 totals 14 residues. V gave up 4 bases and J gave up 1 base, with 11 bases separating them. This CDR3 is CASSPSTFNYGYTF. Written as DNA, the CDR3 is TGCGCCAGCAGCCCCTCGACTTTTAACTATGGCTACACCTTC.

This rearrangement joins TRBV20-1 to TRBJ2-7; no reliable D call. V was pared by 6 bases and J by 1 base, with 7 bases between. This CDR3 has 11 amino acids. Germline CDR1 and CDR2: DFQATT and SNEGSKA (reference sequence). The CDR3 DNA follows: TGCAGTGCCCCCCCGTCCTACGAGCAGTACTTC. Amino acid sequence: CSAPPSYEQYF.

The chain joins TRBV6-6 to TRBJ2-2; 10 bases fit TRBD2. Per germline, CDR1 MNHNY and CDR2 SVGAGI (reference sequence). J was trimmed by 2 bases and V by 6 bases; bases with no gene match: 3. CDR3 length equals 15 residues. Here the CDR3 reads CASRGTSENTGELFF. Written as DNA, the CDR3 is TGTGCCAGCAGGGGGACTAGCGAAAACACCGGGGAGCTGTTTTTT.

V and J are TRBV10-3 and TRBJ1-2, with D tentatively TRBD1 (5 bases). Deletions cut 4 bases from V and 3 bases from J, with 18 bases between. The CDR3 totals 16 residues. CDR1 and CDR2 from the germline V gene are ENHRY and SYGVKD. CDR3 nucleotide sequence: TGTGCCATCAGTGTAGTGGGTGACAGTTTTGACTATGGCTACACCTTC. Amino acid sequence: CAISVVGDSFDYGYTF.

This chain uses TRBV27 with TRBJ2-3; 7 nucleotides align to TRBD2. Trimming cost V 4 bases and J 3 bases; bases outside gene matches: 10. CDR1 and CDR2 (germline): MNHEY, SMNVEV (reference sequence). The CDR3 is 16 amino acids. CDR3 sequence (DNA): TGTGCCAGCAGTTCAAAATTCGGGGGGTGGACAGATACGCAGTATTTT. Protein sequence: CASSSKFGGWTDTQYF.

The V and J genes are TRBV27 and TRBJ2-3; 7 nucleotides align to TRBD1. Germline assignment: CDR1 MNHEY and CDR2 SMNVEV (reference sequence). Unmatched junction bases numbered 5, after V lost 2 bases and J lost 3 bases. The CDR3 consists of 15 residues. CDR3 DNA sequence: TGTGCCAGCAGTTTAGGGACAGTCCGGACAGATACGCAGTATTTT. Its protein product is CASSLGTVRTDTQYF.